These 16 T cell receptor beta chains originate from one sample sequenced in a study of blood T cell repertoires in COVID-19. Using immunoSEQ multiplex PCR, the repertoire was profiled, and TCRdb retains in-frame clones only, with some absent. This sample has about 250,000 clones, with more than 80% found just once. Source material: peripheral blood. The receptors come from a woman aged 30 to 39 with active or convalescent COVID-19.

This clone appeared a few times. The J gene is TRBJ1-4, the V gene TRBV3-1 (or the pseudogene TRBV3-2); 8 positions agree with TRBD1. V dropped 4 bases and J dropped 6; count of bases not matched to a gene: 19. The germline gives CDR1 LGHDT, CDR2 YNNKEL (reference sequence). The CDR3 runs 19 residues. CDR3 DNA sequence: TGTGCCAGCAGCCGATCGAATGGGGACTCGGACAGGGTAGATGAAAAACTGTTTTTT. The encoded protein is CASSRSNGDSDRVDEKLFF.

The chain couples TRBV28 to TRBJ1-5; D might be TRBD1 (5 bases). In germline, CDR1 is MDHEN, CDR2 SYDVKM. The CDR3 consists of 15 residues. V lost 7 bases and J lost 10, with 23 bases in between. The DNA for the CDR3 is TGTGCCAGCACCTTAGACAGCCATCCAACCCAACCCCAGCATTTT. It yields the protein CASTLDSHPTQPQHF.

The CDR3 sequence is CASSPSGTSLRTDTQYF. In DNA, the CDR3 is TGTGCCAGCAGTCCTTCCGGGACTAGCCTTCGCACAGATACGCAGTATTTT. This chain uses TRBV28 with TRBJ2-3, with TRBD2 identical over 9 bases. Germline lookup yields CDR1 MDHEN and CDR2 SYDVKM. The CDR3 loop spans 17 amino acids. V gave up 5 bases and J gave up 1 base; unmatched junction bases: 10.

The CDR3 nucleotides are TGTGCCAGCAGGTCCGGGACAGGGGGCACTGAAGCTTTCTTT. Translated: CASRSGTGGTEAFF. The chain employs TRBV5-4 and TRBJ1-1; 11 bases are shared with TRBD1. Trimming at V came to 5 bases and at J to 4 bases, leaving 4 bases not matched to a gene. The CDR3 is 14 residues long. Germline values: CDR1 SGHNT, CDR2 YYREEE (reference sequence).

The chain employs TRBV28 and TRBJ1-2; maybe TRBD1 (6 bases). The CDR3 sequence is 14 residues long. The V end lost 8 bases, the J end lost 4 bases, and 17 bases lay between the germline ends. Germline CDR1 is MDHEN and CDR2 is SYDVKM. The CDR3 here is CASGQTGWGYGYTF. CDR3 bases: TGTGCCAGCGGACAAACAGGGTGGGGCTATGGCTACACCTTC.

Details on this clone: Other nucleotide sequences in the sample specify the same CDR3. This rearrangement joins TRBV19 to TRBJ2-7; 10 bases map to TRBD1. Germline CDR1 LNHDA, CDR2 SQIVND (reference sequence). J gave up 3 bases and V 4 bases, and 0 bases lay outside the gene matches. The CDR3 is 13 amino acids. CDR3 amino acids: CASSRDRGYEQYF. CDR3 DNA sequence: TGTGCCAGTAGTAGGGACAGGGGCTACGAGCAGTACTTC.

The rearrangement uses TRBV7-8 and TRBJ1-4, with D maybe TRBD1 (5 bases). CDR3 length: 15 residues. V was cut by 4 bases and J by 4 bases, with 13 bases left in between. In germline, CDR1 is SGHVS, CDR2 FQNEAQ. CDR3 in amino acids: CASSSAQENNEKLFF. The CDR3 region has the DNA TGTGCCAGCAGCTCGGCACAGGAAAATAATGAAAAACTGTTTTTT.

This chain connects TRBV12-3 or TRBV12-4 to TRBJ1-5; D is unclear. CDR3 length: 12 residues. V lost 3 bases and J lost 5, with 5 bases in between. CDR3 in DNA: TGTGCCAGCAGTTTCCCCTATCAGCCCCAGCATTTT. Translation gives CASSFPYQPQHF.

CDR3 bases: TGTGCCACCAGTGATTCGAGCAGGGGAAGGGATCAGCCCCAGCATTTT. Its translation: CATSDSSRGRDQPQHF. The chain uses TRBV24-1 and TRBJ1-5, with a tentative D call TRBD1 (6 bases). The CDR3 sequence is 16 residues long. CDR1 is KGHDR, CDR2 SFDVKD, per germline. Trimming removed 2 bases at V and 5 bases at J, with 15 bases between.

This sequence joins TRBV2 and TRBJ2-7; 7 nucleotides line up with TRBD1. Germline V gene data show CDR1 as SNHLY and CDR2 as FYNNEI. CDR3 length equals 12 residues. J lost 3 bases, V lost 8 bases, and 4 bases had no gene match. The CDR3 spells CASGTDHYEQYF. The CDR3 DNA reads TGTGCCAGCGGGACAGATCACTACGAGCAGTACTTC. The entire variable domain, with the rest obtained from reference TRBV2 and TRBJ2-7, is as follows: EPEVTQTPSHQVTQMGQEVILRCVPISNHLYFYWYRQILGQKVEFLVSFYNNEISEKSEIFDDQFSVERPDGSNFTLKIRSTKLEDSAMYFCASGTDHYEQYFGPGTRLTVT.

V is TRBV10-2 and J is TRBJ2-2; D may be TRBD1 (6 bases). Germline V gene lookup returns CDR1 WSHSY and CDR2 SAAADI. The CDR3 extends over 15 amino acids. Trimming stripped 3 bases from V and 7 bases from J, with 15 bases between. The DNA of the CDR3 is TGCGCCAGCAGTGATAGCCAGGGGCTCGGCGGGGAGCTGTTTTTT. Encoded protein: CASSDSQGLGGELFF.

The chain links TRBV30 to TRBJ1-2, with D perhaps matching TRBD1 (5 bases). V gave up 2 bases and J gave up 0 bases, with 13 bases separating them. Germline V gene lookup returns CDR1 GTSNPN and CDR2 SVGIG (reference sequence). The CDR3 covers 15 residues. The CDR3 DNA is TGTGCCTGGAGTCCACCCGGGACTCCTAACTATGGCTACACCTTC. This codes for CAWSPPGTPNYGYTF.

This clone was seen a single time. The genes are TRBV29-1 and TRBJ2-7; D is ambiguous. Deletions cut 6 bases from V and 2 bases from J, with 8 bases between. The V gene's germline CDR1 is SQVTM and CDR2 ANQGSEA. CDR3 length: 11 amino acids. The CDR3 DNA follows: TGCAGCGTACAAGTTCCCTACGAGCAGTACTTC. This translates into CSVQVPYEQYF.

J is TRBJ1-4 and V is TRBV2; TRBD1 agrees at 10 bases. After removal of 4 bases from V and 5 bases from J, the junction contained 1 base not matched to a gene. The CDR3 sequence is 14 residues long. Germline assignment: CDR1 SNHLY and CDR2 FYNNEI. Here the CDR3 reads CASSGQGANEKLFF. The CDR3, as DNA: TGTGCCAGCAGTGGACAGGGGGCGAATGAAAAACTGTTTTTT.

The chain combines TRBV5-6 with TRBJ2-7, with a possible D match to TRBD1 (5 bases). The ends were cut back, 4 bases at V and 2 bases at J, with 10 bases in the middle. This CDR3 region has 13 residues. Germline loops: CDR1 SGHDT, CDR2 YYEEEE. Here the CDR3 reads CASSQGSPYEQYF. Written as DNA, the CDR3 is TGTGCCAGCAGCCAGGGCAGCCCCTACGAGCAGTACTTC.

The chain joins TRBV7-2 to TRBJ2-1; 8 nucleotides agree with TRBD2. V gave up 0 bases and J gave up 9 bases; unmatched junction bases: 7. Germline V gene sequence: CDR1 SGHTA, CDR2 FQGNSA. The CDR3 is 15 residues long. The CDR3 loop reads CASSLATGGQGEQFF. The CDR3 nucleotides are TGTGCCAGCAGCTTAGCGACGGGGGGGCAGGGTGAGCAGTTCTTC.